A selection of T cell receptor beta chains follows, all from one sample in a study of blood T cell repertoires in COVID-19. Repertoires were generated with immunoSEQ multiplex PCR, while TCRdb's copy carries only in-frame clones and drops some. The sample yields under 300,000 clones, around 91% seen once. Sequenced: peripheral blood. Receptors were obtained from a woman in her sixties with COVID-19, enrolled during active disease. The CDR3 runs from the conserved cysteine through the conserved F or W. D genes are given only for firm matches. Clone size, where shown, is once, few, many, or a class for clones that have expanded.

TRBV7-2	TRBJ1-5	few	TRBD1	TGTGCCAGCAGCGGACAGGGTTATAGCAATCAGCCCCAGCATTTT	CASSGQGYSNQPQHF
TRBV3-1/TRBV3-2	TRBJ2-7	.	TRBD2	TGTGCCAGCAGCCACGGTGGGCTAGCGGGGGGACTATCCTACGAGCAGTACTTC	CASSHGGLAGGLSYEQYF
TRBV30	TRBJ1-2	.	.	TGTGCCTGGGTGGTAGGGGCCAGCTGGAGTGATGGCTACACCTTC	CAWVVGASWSDGYTF
TRBV7-9	TRBJ2-7	.	TRBD1	TGTGCCAGCAGCTTCGGGACAGGCTATCGGTTCGAGCAGTACTTC	CASSFGTGYRFEQYF
TRBV27	TRBJ1-1	.	.	TGTGCCAGCAGTTCATCCCCGGACTCACGAACGCCTGAAGCTTTCTTT	CASSSSPDSRTPEAFF
TRBV27	TRBJ1-2	few	TRBD1	TGTGCCAGCAGTTCTAGGGGACAGGGGAGCTATGGCTACACCTTC	CASSSRGQGSYGYTF
TRBV19	TRBJ1-6	few	.	TGTGCCAGTAGCCGGGAGACTAATTCACCCCTCCACTTT	CASSRETNSPLHF
TRBV19	TRBJ1-6	.	.	TGTGCCAGTACTGAGAGGAGACGGAATTCACCCCTCCACTTT	CASTERRRNSPLHF
TRBV5-1	TRBJ1-5	.	.	TGCGCCAGCAGCTCGGACGGGAATAGCAATCAGCCCCAGCATTTT	CASSSDGNSNQPQHF
TRBV2	TRBJ1-2	.	.	TGTGCCAGCAGTGACCCTGGCCTCTATGGCTACACCTTC	CASSDPGLYGYTF
TRBV3-1/TRBV3-2	TRBJ1-5	.	TRBD1	TGTGCCAGCAGCCAAGACGGGACAGGGGGGCAGCCCCAGCATTTT	CASSQDGTGGQPQHF
TRBV7-6	TRBJ1-5	.	.	TGTGCCAGCAGCCAGGGTCAAAGCAATCAGCCCCAGCATTTT	CASSQGQSNQPQHF
TRBV7-6	TRBJ2-1	.	.	TGTGCCAGCAGCCCCCCCGGCAGGGGGGTTCGTAATGAGCAGTTCTTC	CASSPPGRGVRNEQFF
TRBV6-2/TRBV6-3	TRBJ1-2	once	TRBD1	TGTGCCAGCAGTTCGGGGGACAGGGCCCCGGTTGGCTACACCTTC	CASSSGDRAPVGYTF
TRBV7-2	TRBJ1-5	.	.	TGTGCCAGCAGCTCCCGACAGGGCAATCAGCCCCAGCATTTT	CASSSRQGNQPQHF
TRBV27	TRBJ1-6	.	.	TGTGCCAGCAGTGCCCGACTGGGGAGCTCCTATAATTCACCCCTCCACTTT	CASSARLGSSYNSPLHF
TRBV27	TRBJ1-1	once	.	TGTGCCAGCAGTTTCCTCCGTTGGGGAGGGGGTGTTAAGGACACTGAAGCTTTCTTT	CASSFLRWGGGVKDTEAFF
TRBV5-6	TRBJ1-4	.	TRBD1	TGTGCCAGCAGCTTCAGGACAGGGGGCGCGGGGGAAAAACTGTTTTTT	CASSFRTGGAGEKLFF
TRBV19	TRBJ1-2	.	TRBD1	TGTGCCAGTAGCCCTGGGTGGACAGGGGAAAATGGCTACACCTTC	CASSPGWTGENGYTF
TRBV30	TRBJ2-7	once	TRBD1	TGTGCCTGGAGATTGGACAGGGCTTCCTACGAGCAGTACTTC	CAWRLDRASYEQYF
TRBV7-9	TRBJ1-5	.	.	TGTGCCAGCAGCCCATTACAGGGAGTGAGGAATCAGCCCCAGCATTTT	CASSPLQGVRNQPQHF
TRBV3-1/TRBV3-2	TRBJ2-7	.	TRBD1	TGTGCCAGCAGCCCTCGCCCACAGGGGGCTATCTACGAGCAGTACTTC	CASSPRPQGAIYEQYF
TRBV20-1	TRBJ1-3	few	.	TGCAGTGCTAGATCGGGAAACACCATATATTTT	CSARSGNTIYF
TRBV7-3	TRBJ2-1	.	.	TGTGCCAGCAGCTTAGGGCCCGCCCCCAATGAGCAGTTCTTC	CASSLGPAPNEQFF
TRBV4-2	TRBJ2-2	.	TRBD2	TGTGCCAGCAGCCCGAGACTAGCGGGGGGGCTTTTGGACACCGGGGAGCTGTTTTTT	CASSPRLAGGLLDTGELFF
TRBV2	TRBJ1-2	once	.	TGTGCCAGCAGGGGGAGGGGGGACTATGGCTACACCTTC	CASRGRGDYGYTF
TRBV2	TRBJ1-6	.	TRBD1	TGTGCCAGCCGCCAAGGGACAGGCAATCTCTTAAATTCACCCCTCCACTTT	CASRQGTGNLLNSPLHF
TRBV7-2	TRBJ1-4	.	.	TGTGCCAGCAGCGAGACAGGACCAACTAATGAAAAACTGTTTTTT	CASSETGPTNEKLFF
TRBV4-2	TRBJ2-7	.	TRBD1	TGTGCCAGCAGCCACTCGGGACAGGGGAGGCCCTACGAGCAGTACTTC	CASSHSGQGRPYEQYF
TRBV29-1	TRBJ1-4	.	.	TGCAGCGTTTGGACACAGGGCAATGAAAAACTGTTTTTT	CSVWTQGNEKLFF
TRBV19	TRBJ2-2	once	.	TGTGCCAGTAGCTCCGGAGGGCGGACCGGGGAGCTGTTTTTT	CASSSGGRTGELFF
TRBV5-5	TRBJ2-5	.	TRBD2	TGTGCCAGCAGCTGGGAGCGGGGGGCCTATCAAGAGACCCAGTACTTC	CASSWERGAYQETQYF
TRBV7-6	TRBJ1-1	.	.	TGTGCCAGCAGCCCAACTTCCGGGACAAAAAACACTGAAGCTTTCTTT	CASSPTSGTKNTEAFF
TRBV5-1	TRBJ2-2	.	.	TGCGCCAGCAGCGGATCGGACAGCCGGCGCGGGGAGCTGTTTTTT	CASSGSDSRRGELFF
TRBV11-2	TRBJ1-5	few	TRBD1	TGTGCCAGCAGCTCGACAGGGAGTGGATCCCTGAACCAGCCCCAGCATTTT	CASSSTGSGSLNQPQHF
TRBV9	TRBJ1-1	.	.	TGTGCCAGCAGCGTAGCGTTGGAGGGGAACACTGAAGCTTTCTTT	CASSVALEGNTEAFF
TRBV11-1	TRBJ2-2	.	TRBD1	TGTGCCAGCAGCTCAGACAGGGGGAGAACCGGGGAGCTGTTTTTT	CASSSDRGRTGELFF
TRBV7-9	TRBJ1-2	.	TRBD1	TGTGCCAGCAGCGTAACAGGGGGCGGGGATGGCTACACCTTC	CASSVTGGGDGYTF
TRBV7-9	TRBJ1-5	.	.	TGTGCCAGCAGCTCCGGTGGGAAGGGGGTTGATCAGCCCCAGCATTTT	CASSSGGKGVDQPQHF
TRBV3-1/TRBV3-2	TRBJ1-3	.	.	TGTGCCAGCAGCCAACGCAGGCTCGGCGGAAACACCATATATTTT	CASSQRRLGGNTIYF
TRBV7-2	TRBJ1-2	few	.	TGTGCCAGCAGCCCCTTTGCAGGGGTCGGAAAGGGCTACACCTTC	CASSPFAGVGKGYTF
TRBV5-1	TRBJ1-6	.	TRBD1	TGCGCCAGCAGCTTTGGGGGACAGGGGTTAAATTCACCCCTCCACTTT	CASSFGGQGLNSPLHF
TRBV2	TRBJ1-5	.	.	TGTGCCAGCAGCGAGGACAGATTTAGCAATCAGCCCCAGCATTTT	CASSEDRFSNQPQHF
TRBV30	TRBJ1-1	once	TRBD1	TGTGCCTGCACAGGGGGCGTGGGCACTGAAGCTTTCTTT	CACTGGVGTEAFF
TRBV19	TRBJ1-2	.	.	TGTGCCAGTACACCAGGGGCCCACTATGGCTACACCTTC	CASTPGAHYGYTF
TRBV19	TRBJ1-1	.	TRBD1	TGTGCCAGTACCGCTACAGGGGGCAGAAATAAAGCTTTCTTT	CASTATGGRNKAFF
TRBV6-2/TRBV6-3	TRBJ1-6	.	.	TGTGCCAGCAGTTACCTGGCTTACTATAATTCACCCCTCCACTTT	CASSYLAYYNSPLHF
TRBV4-2	TRBJ1-2	.	.	TGTGCCAGCAGCCAAGTAAGGAGAGCTAACTATGGCTACACCTTC	CASSQVRRANYGYTF
TRBV6-6	TRBJ1-1	.	.	TGTGCCAGCAGTCCCGGGACTTCTCTCGCAGCAACTGAAGCTTTCTTT	CASSPGTSLAATEAFF
TRBV7-2	TRBJ2-5	.	.	TGTGCCAGCAGTCGGGACAAGGGGTACCAAGAGACCCAGTACTTC	CASSRDKGYQETQYF
TRBV6-2/TRBV6-3	TRBJ1-4	.	TRBD1	TGTGCCAGCAGTTCGGACAGGGGGCCCGGAAAACTGTTTTTT	CASSSDRGPGKLFF
TRBV5-6	TRBJ1-2	.	.	TGTGCCAGCAGCTTGGGGGACGGGAGAGGCTACACCTTC	CASSLGDGRGYTF